The 18 T cell receptor beta chains below come from one sample, sequenced in a study of T cell repertoires in cytomegalovirus infection. TCRdb reprocessed the reads via MiXCR and lists one record per CDR3 protein. The repertoire has around 360,000 distinct CDR3 sequences, about a third of them found once; the top ten carry roughly 13%. The antigens these receptors bind are not known. Sample: cultured PBMCs, taken from culture after CMV antigen stimulation. The receptors derive from a human donor in good health (CMV status not recorded). Some clones in this sample may be carry-over from other donors' samples.

This sequence joins TRBV12-3 or TRBV12-4 and TRBJ2-7, with D possibly being TRBD1 or TRBD2 (6 bases each). Trimming shortened V by 6 bases and J by 6 bases, and 15 bases separated the two germline ends. The CDR3 loop spans 13 amino acids. The DNA for the CDR3 is TGTGCCAGCAGCCCTGATGAGGGGGGCGAGCAGTACTTC. This gives the protein CASSPDEGGEQYF.

The V gene is TRBV18, the J gene TRBJ1-2; 8 positions agree with TRBD1. The CDR3 is 16 amino acids. The V and J ends lost 3 bases and 6 bases, in that order; junction bases with no gene match: 12. Germline-derived CDR1 and CDR2 are KGHSH and LQKENI. CDR3 sequence reads: CASSPTIQGAVDGYTF. CDR3 nucleotides: TGTGCCAGCTCACCGACTATTCAGGGGGCAGTTGATGGCTACACCTTC.

This clonotype was observed at least ten times. The rearrangement links TRBV7-2 to TRBJ2-3; D uncertain. The ends were cut back, 1 base at V and 5 bases at J, with 4 bases in the middle. The germline V gene encodes CDR1 SGHTA and CDR2 FQGNSA. CDR3 length: 12 amino acids. The CDR3 protein is CASSLVGDTQYF. The CDR3 DNA follows: TGTGCCAGCAGCTTAGTTGGAGATACGCAGTATTTT.

The V gene is TRBV4-1, the J gene TRBJ2-7, with D hard to call. The ends were cut back, 9 bases at V and 0 bases at J, with 15 bases in the middle. The CDR3 is made up of 14 amino acids. Germline V gene data show CDR1 as MGHRA and CDR2 as YSYEKL. CDR3 sequence (DNA): TGCGCCAGTCGGCCCGGACCCCTCTCCTACGAGCAGTACTTC. Its translation is CASRPGPLSYEQYF.

This clonotype was counted only a few times. The chain has TRBV4-2 and TRBJ2-1; TRBD2 matches 7 bases. The V segment lost 3 bases and the J segment 7 bases; nucleotides outside the gene matches: 9. Per the germline V gene, CDR1 is LGHNA and CDR2 is YNFKEQ. The CDR3 contains 15 residues. CDR3 protein: CASSQDGLVRNEQFF. CDR3 coding DNA: TGTGCCAGCAGCCAGGATGGACTAGTTCGGAATGAGCAGTTCTTC.

The table lists this clonotype with a few counts. This chain uses TRBV6-8 with TRBJ1-1; 7 nucleotides align to TRBD1. CDR1 and CDR2 from the germline V gene are MNHGY and SAAAGT. After removal of 3 bases from V and 0 bases from J, the junction contained 10 bases not matched to a gene. The CDR3 contains 17 residues. The CDR3 reads CASSYSRTGGMNTEAFF. For the CDR3, the DNA is TGTGCCAGCAGTTATTCCCGGACAGGAGGGATGAACACTGAAGCTTTCTTT.

This clonotype was recorded a few times. CDR3 DNA sequence: TGTGCCAGCAGCCGGACTAGCGGGAGTGATGAGCAGTTCTTC. Protein: CASSRTSGSDEQFF. V and J are TRBV7-2 and TRBJ2-1; 13 bases line up with TRBD2. CDR3 length equals 14 residues. Germline V gene data show CDR1 as SGHTA and CDR2 as FQGNSA. With V trimmed by 5 bases and J by 8 bases, 3 bases remained unmatched.

This clonotype was detected only a few times. The chain combines TRBV7-2 with TRBJ2-1; D is possibly TRBD1 (6 bases). V lost 5 bases and J 2 bases, leaving 19 bases between the germline ends. The germline V gene has CDR1 SGHTA and CDR2 FQGNSA. The CDR3 runs 17 residues. This CDR3 reads CASSAILGRGAYNEQFF. The CDR3 DNA reads as TGTGCCAGCAGCGCCATTCTAGGCAGGGGAGCCTACAATGAGCAGTTCTTC.

The V call is TRBV14, the J call TRBJ1-4, with D possibly being TRBD1 (5 bases). The CDR3 spans 15 residues. V shed 0 bases and J shed 8 bases, with 13 bases lying between them. Germline-derived CDR1 and CDR2 are SGHDN and FVKESK. Written as DNA, the CDR3 is TGTGCCAGCAGCCAAGACGACAGTTTTGGGGAAAAACTGTTTTTT. Translating gives CASSQDDSFGEKLFF.

This clonotype occurred a few times. V usage is TRBV7-2 and J usage is TRBJ2-2; no definite D call. V shed 7 bases and J shed 2 bases, with 8 bases lying between them. The germline V gene encodes CDR1 SGHTA and CDR2 FQGNSA. This CDR3 region has 13 residues. CDR3 in amino acids: CASNTENTGELFF. CDR3 in DNA: TGTGCCAGCAACACAGAAAACACCGGGGAGCTGTTTTTT.

In this sample, this clonotype turned up a few times. The CDR3 bases are TGTGCCAGTAGGAGACAGGGGCCTAATGAAAAACTGTTTTTT. Translation: CASRRQGPNEKLFF. The chain employs TRBV19 and TRBJ1-4; 8 positions agree with TRBD1. Trimming removed 6 bases from V and 3 bases from J; junction bases left unmatched: 3. Looked up from germline, CDR1 is LNHDA and CDR2 is SQIVND (reference sequence). CDR3 length equals 14 residues.

This clonotype appeared a few times. The chain carries TRBV4-1 and TRBJ1-3, with D unresolved. Looked up from germline, CDR1 is MGHRA and CDR2 is YSYEKL. There are 14 residues in the CDR3. V shed 1 base and J shed 0 bases, with 4 bases lying between them. The CDR3 sequence is CASSQVVSGNTIYF. The CDR3 DNA follows: TGCGCCAGCAGCCAAGTAGTCTCTGGAAACACCATATATTTT.

This clonotype turned up a few times. This chain connects TRBV5-8 to TRBJ2-5; 9 bases align to TRBD1. Germline values: CDR1 SGHTS, CDR2 YDEGEE. Trimming cost V 3 bases and J 4 bases; bases outside gene matches: 10. The CDR3 spans 16 residues. The CDR3 nucleotides read TGTGCCAGCAGCTACTCCGGGACAGGGCTCGGAGAGACCCAGTACTTC. Its protein product is CASSYSGTGLGETQYF. Using reference TRBV5-8 and TRBJ2-5 for the parts outside the CDR3, the full variable domain is EAGVTQSPTHLIKTRGQQATLRCSPISGHTSVYWYQQALGLGLQFLLWYDEGEERNRGNFPPRFSGRQFPNYSSELNVNALELEDSALYLCASSYSGTGLGETQYFGPGTRLLVL.

This clonotype was found many times. Here the CDR3 DNA reads TGTGCCAGCAGCTCAGAGGAGTCTACGCAGTATTTT. Amino acids: CASSSEESTQYF. The chain combines TRBV7-3 with TRBJ2-3, with D uncertain. V dropped 4 bases and J dropped 8 bases, with 10 bases sitting between them. CDR1 SGHTA and CDR2 FQGTGA come from the germline V gene. CDR3 length equals 12 residues.

The chain carries TRBV24-1 and TRBJ2-3; possibly TRBD1 or TRBD2 for D (5 bases each). The germline V gene encodes CDR1 KGHDR and CDR2 SFDVKD. The CDR3 runs 14 residues. Between the trimmed V and J ends, which lost 9 bases and 1 base, there was a span of 13 bases. DNA of the CDR3: TGTGCCACCCGAGAGGGGCCTGGCACAGATACGCAGTATTTT. Translated: CATREGPGTDTQYF.

The rearrangement uses TRBV19 and TRBJ2-2, with 16 positions matching TRBD2. From germline, CDR1 is LNHDA and CDR2 SQIVND (reference sequence). J lost 2 bases, V lost 5 bases, and 8 bases had no gene match. This CDR3 is built from 19 residues. The CDR3 nucleotides are TGTGCCAGTAGTGCTTTGGGACTAGCGGGAGGGTATAACACCGGGGAGCTGTTTTTT. This sequence encodes CASSALGLAGGYNTGELFF.

V gene TRBV11-3 combines with J gene TRBJ1-1; D is undetermined. Germline values: CDR1 SGHNT, CDR2 YENEEA. The CDR3 covers 12 residues. The V end was cut by 1 base, the J end by 14 bases, with 14 bases between. The CDR3 DNA reads TGTGCCAGCAGCTTAGTAGGGAGGCCTGGCTTCTTT. Translation: CASSLVGRPGFF.

In this sample, this clonotype turned up a few times. The rearrangement uses TRBV7-9 and TRBJ2-5, with D maybe TRBD2 (6 bases). The CDR3 is 15 residues long. Germline CDR1 reads SEHNR; CDR2 reads FQNEAQ (reference sequence). Trimming shortened V by 2 bases and J by 5 bases, and 15 bases separated the two germline ends. CDR3 sequence reads: CASSLTTEGRETQYF. CDR3 coding DNA: TGTGCCAGCAGCTTAACCACGGAGGGCCGGGAGACCCAGTACTTC.